The 28 T cell receptor beta chains below all came from one sample that was sequenced in a study of human T cells and chemical hapten exposure. The time point here: patch test 1, 2 weeks after DPC sensitization. Stated treatment: therapeutic diphenylcyclopropenone sensitization with weekly scalp DPC. One entry per CDR3 protein, called by TCRdb with MiXCR from the RACE reads. The repertoire holds 300,000 to 350,000 distinct CDR3 sequences, with around 7% as singletons. The sample was whole blood, taken in connection with sensitization to the hapten diphenylcyclopropenone (DPC). The receptors originated from a woman aged 18-29 years with alopecia areata. Some clones in this sample may be carry-over from other donors' samples.

The CDR3 here is CSARGVISGGNSPLHF. In DNA form, the CDR3 reads TGCAGTGCTAGAGGGGTGATCTCAGGGGGAAATTCACCCCTCCACTTT. This rearrangement joins TRBV20-1 to TRBJ1-6; 7 bases align to TRBD1. Unmatched junction bases numbered 10, after V lost 1 base and J lost 7 bases. Germline CDR1 is DFQATT and CDR2 is SNEGSKA (reference sequence). The CDR3 sequence is 16 residues long.

This chain uses TRBV6-5 with TRBJ2-7; D might be TRBD2 (5 bases). CDR1 is MNHEY and CDR2 is SVGAGI in the germline V gene. V was pared by 2 bases and J by 1 base, with 18 bases between. The CDR3 is 17 amino acids. CDR3 protein: CASSYARAHLRSYEQYF. The CDR3 bases are TGTGCCAGCAGTTACGCGAGGGCCCACCTGAGGTCCTACGAGCAGTACTTC.

The genes are TRBV12-3 or TRBV12-4 and TRBJ1-4; tentative D call: TRBD1 (5 bases). This CDR3 comprises 14 residues. Trimming removed 7 bases at V and 2 bases at J, with 11 bases between. The CDR3, as DNA: TGTGCCAGCACCCGGTGGGGGACTAATGAAAAACTGTTTTTT. Protein sequence: CASTRWGTNEKLFF.

The chain couples TRBV18 to TRBJ1-6, with no clear D. The CDR3 runs 15 residues. V was trimmed by 2 bases and J by 4 bases, leaving 9 bases between them. The germline V gene encodes CDR1 KGHSH and CDR2 LQKENI. CDR3 nucleotides: TGTGCCAGCTCACCAGAGGGAGATTATAATTCACCCCTCCACTTT. It translates to CASSPEGDYNSPLHF.

V usage is TRBV10-3 and J usage is TRBJ2-7; 8 positions agree with TRBD1. The CDR3 is made up of 13 amino acids. Germline CDR1 reads ENHRY; CDR2 reads SYGVKD. V shed 7 bases, J shed 2 bases, and the junction held 4 bases outside the gene matches. CDR3: CAITDRETYEQYF. CDR3 nucleotides: TGTGCCATCACGGACAGGGAGACCTACGAGCAGTACTTC.

A remark on this clonotype: Germline is not matched at one junction end, which may reflect a read error. V usage is TRBV15 and J usage is TRBJ2-1; 10 nucleotides line up with TRBD2. The V gene's germline CDR1 is LNHNV and CDR2 YYDKDF (reference sequence). The CDR3 is 17 residues long. The CDR3 bases are TGTGCCACCAGCAGAGATAAGCGGGGGGGCTCCTACAATGAGCGGTTCTTC. It translates to CATSRDKRGGSYNERFF.

As regards this clonotype: At one end, the junction sequence differs from germline, possibly due to a read error. The V and J genes are TRBV5-4 and TRBJ1-6; TRBD1 matches 12 bases. The CDR3 runs 15 residues. CDR1 and CDR2 from the germline V gene are SGHNT and YYREEE (reference sequence). Here the CDR3 DNA reads TGTGCCAGCAGCTTCGGGACAGGGGGCGAATCACCCATCCACTTT. Translation gives CASSFGTGGESPIHF. The entire variable domain, with the rest obtained from reference TRBV5-4 and TRBJ1-6, is as follows: ETGVTQSPTHLIKTRGQQVTLRCSSQSGHNTVSWYQQALGQGPQFIFQYYREEENGRGNFPPRFSGLQFPNYSSELNVNALELDDSALYLCASSFGTGGESPIHFGNGTRLTVT.

This clonotype was detected only a few times. The chain employs TRBV27 and TRBJ1-6; 10 nucleotides match TRBD1. Germline V lookup: CDR1 MNHEY, CDR2 SMNVEV (reference sequence). Trimming took 5 bases from V and 6 from J; bases not matched to a gene: 4. The CDR3 has 15 residues. The CDR3 reads CASSPGDRGNSPLHF. Here the CDR3 DNA reads TGTGCCAGCAGTCCTGGGGACAGGGGTAATTCACCCCTCCACTTT.

The V gene is TRBV3-1, the J gene TRBJ2-3; D is unclear. V lost 1 base and J lost 0, with 8 bases in between. The CDR3 has 15 amino acids. Germline CDR1 LGHDT, CDR2 YNNKEL (reference sequence). DNA for the CDR3: TGTGCCAGCAGCCAAGGGGCGCTCAGCACAGATACGCAGTATTTT. Amino acid sequence: CASSQGALSTDTQYF.

This clonotype was detected only a few times. The chain couples TRBV18 to TRBJ1-6; 9 nucleotides agree with TRBD1. CDR3 length equals 14 residues. CDR1 and CDR2 from the germline V gene are KGHSH and LQKENI. The junction had 3 bases not matched to a gene; V was cut back by 0 bases and J by 12 bases. CDR3 sequence reads: CASSPPGTGLPLHF. The CDR3 DNA sequence: TGTGCCAGCTCACCACCCGGGACAGGGTTACCCCTCCACTTT.

This clonotype was counted at least ten times. As DNA, the CDR3 is TGTGCCAGCAGTTTAGTGGCGGCATTAACGGGGGAGACCCAGTACTTC. This encodes CASSLVAALTGETQYF. The rearrangement links TRBV28 to TRBJ2-5; D might be TRBD2 (5 bases). V lost 2 bases and J lost 5, with 18 bases in between. The CDR3 runs to 16 residues. Looked up from germline, CDR1 is MDHEN and CDR2 is SYDVKM.

The chain joins TRBV7-2 to TRBJ2-3, with D perhaps TRBD2 (5 bases). CDR3 length: 12 residues. Germline-derived CDR1 and CDR2 are SGHTA and FQGNSA. The V end was cut by 0 bases, the J end by 8 bases, with 6 bases between. The chain's CDR3 is CASSLATSTQYF. The CDR3 DNA sequence: TGTGCCAGCAGCTTAGCCACTAGTACGCAGTATTTT.

The chain has TRBV5-4 and TRBJ2-6; D gene ambiguous. V lost 0 bases, J lost 4 bases, and 14 bases lay in between. Germline CDR1 reads SGHNT; CDR2 reads YYREEE (reference sequence). This CDR3 spans 17 amino acids. DNA for the CDR3: TGTGCCAGCAGCTTGGTCGTCTCAGGTTCCGGGGCCAACGTCCTGACTTTC. Protein: CASSLVVSGSGANVLTF.

This clonotype was counted ten times or more. This chain uses TRBV4-2 with TRBJ2-1; 13 bases are a match to TRBD2. The germline gives CDR1 LGHNA, CDR2 YNFKEQ. The ends lost 3 bases at V and 6 bases at J; junction bases unmatched: 2. This CDR3 has 15 residues. The chain's CDR3 is CASSHGTSGVNEQFF. CDR3 nucleotide sequence: TGTGCCAGCAGCCACGGGACTAGCGGGGTCAATGAGCAGTTCTTC.

This clonotype was picked up a small number of times. The chain employs TRBV18 and TRBJ2-3; no clear D. CDR1 is KGHSH and CDR2 is LQKENI in the germline V gene. The CDR3 is made up of 15 amino acids. V gave up 0 bases and J gave up 6 bases, with 13 bases separating them. The CDR3 reads CASSPPARPEDTQYF. The CDR3 DNA is TGTGCCAGCTCACCACCGGCTCGTCCGGAGGATACGCAGTATTTT.

This clonotype came up many times. DNA for the CDR3: TGTGCCAGCAGCAAAATATCGGCAGCTGGGGCCAATCAGCCCCAGCATTTT. It translates to CASSKISAAGANQPQHF. The chain has TRBV21-1 and TRBJ1-5; TRBD1 was called by the table and not checked on the DNA. TRBV21-1 is shown as a pseudogene. CDR3 length equals 17 residues.

V gene TRBV28 combines with J gene TRBJ2-7; a possible D gene is TRBD1 (5 bases). There are 17 residues in the CDR3. Germline CDR1 is MDHEN and CDR2 is SYDVKM. V was shortened by 2 bases and J by 0 bases, with 17 bases between the two germline ends. The CDR3 bases are TGTGCCAGCAGTTTAAATCGATGGACATACAGCTCCTACGAGCAGTACTTC. It encodes CASSLNRWTYSSYEQYF.

This clonotype was counted a few times. As DNA, the CDR3 is TGCAGTGCTAAATCCGGGGGGGCCTACACAGATACGCAGTATTTT. Residues: CSAKSGGAYTDTQYF. The genes are TRBV20-1 and TRBJ2-3, with TRBD2 identical over 8 bases. CDR1 and CDR2 from the germline V gene are DFQATT and SNEGSKA (reference sequence). The CDR3 has 15 residues. The V segment lost 4 bases and the J segment 2 bases; nucleotides outside the gene matches: 8.

The chain recombines TRBV7-2 with TRBJ1-2, with D unclear. V was shortened by 3 bases and J by 0 bases, with 5 bases between the two germline ends. Germline loops: CDR1 SGHTA, CDR2 FQGNSA. This CDR3 has 13 amino acids. CDR3 in DNA: TGTGCCAGCAGCTTTCAATCTAACTATGGCTACACCTTC. Translating it yields CASSFQSNYGYTF.

The table lists this clonotype with a few counts. J is TRBJ1-1 and V is TRBV11-2, with D possibly being TRBD1 (6 bases). The CDR3 is made up of 17 amino acids. Trimming removed 1 base from V and 7 bases from J, with 22 bases in between. Germline CDR1 SGHAT, CDR2 FQNNGV. The CDR3 loop is CASSLVVGQIGLGEAFF. Here the CDR3 DNA reads TGTGCCAGCAGCTTAGTCGTAGGACAGATTGGGTTGGGTGAAGCTTTCTTT.

This clonotype was found many times. The rearrangement joins TRBV2 to TRBJ2-3; D is ambiguous. Trimming shortened V by 5 bases and J by 4 bases, and 28 bases separated the two germline ends. The CDR3 spans 19 residues. Germline assignment: CDR1 SNHLY and CDR2 FYNNEI. The CDR3 region is CASSRRIYATSISADTQYF. The CDR3 bases are TGTGCCAGCAGTCGTAGGATTTATGCAACCAGCATAAGCGCAGATACGCAGTATTTT.

This clonotype has ten or more counts. The rearrangement joins TRBV27 to TRBJ2-7; D may be TRBD1 or TRBD2 (5 bases each). Germline lookup yields CDR1 MNHEY and CDR2 SMNVEV (reference sequence). The CDR3 has 16 amino acids. V was shortened by 5 bases and J by 2 bases, with 19 bases between the two germline ends. CDR3 loop: CASSLFPGTGTYEQYF. CDR3 nucleotides: TGTGCCAGCAGTCTATTTCCCGGGACGGGGACCTACGAGCAGTACTTC.

This clonotype occurred a few times. The chain joins TRBV10-3 to TRBJ2-3, with 9 bases fitting TRBD1. J lost 0 bases, V lost 5 bases, and 12 bases had no gene match. The CDR3 sequence is 18 residues long. In germline, CDR1 is ENHRY, CDR2 SYGVKD. CDR3 loop: CAISKTRQGEISTDTQYF. The CDR3 nucleotides read TGTGCCATCAGTAAGACTCGACAGGGGGAGATTAGCACAGATACGCAGTATTTT.

In DNA, the CDR3 is TGTGCCAGCAGTAACTGGGGGGGAGGGTTCTATGGCTACACCTTC. This gives the protein CASSNWGGGFYGYTF. This chain connects TRBV12-3 or TRBV12-4 to TRBJ1-2, with D possibly being TRBD1 (5 bases). V lost 5 bases and J lost 4, with 17 bases in between. This CDR3 is 15 amino acids long.

This clonotype was observed a few times. CDR3 residues: CSARVVSGELNNEQFF. The CDR3 DNA reads as TGCAGTGCTAGAGTGGTCAGCGGGGAGCTAAACAATGAGCAGTTCTTC. The V gene is TRBV20-1, the J gene TRBJ2-1; 7 nucleotides line up with TRBD2. Germline values: CDR1 DFQATT, CDR2 SNEGSKA (reference sequence). The CDR3 loop spans 16 amino acids. V gave up 1 base and J gave up 5 bases; unmatched junction bases: 11.

The gene calls are TRBV6-6 and TRBJ2-7; 9 bases fit TRBD1. Germline V gene lookup returns CDR1 MNHNY and CDR2 SVGAGI (reference sequence). This CDR3 spans 13 amino acids. The J segment lost 5 bases and the V segment lost 7 bases, leaving 6 bases of the junction unmatched. In DNA, the CDR3 is TGTGCCAGCATGGGGACAGGGTTGGACGAGCAGTACTTC. It codes for CASMGTGLDEQYF.

V is TRBV5-1 and J is TRBJ2-1; D assignment may be TRBD1 or TRBD2 (5 bases each). V was cut by 3 bases and J by 15 bases, with 16 bases left in between. Germline-derived CDR1 and CDR2 are SGHRS and YFSETQ. The CDR3 covers 12 residues. DNA for the CDR3: TGCGCCAGCAGCTGGGACCCACTACTGCTGTTCTTC. Translation: CASSWDPLLLFF.

This clonotype was recorded many times. The V gene is TRBV24-1, the J gene TRBJ2-1, with D perhaps TRBD2 (6 bases). V was clipped by 9 bases and J by 8 bases, with 19 bases between them. Per the germline V gene, CDR1 is KGHDR and CDR2 is SFDVKD. The CDR3 is 14 amino acids. CDR3: CATGGLPSGDEQFF. CDR3 bases: TGTGCCACCGGGGGACTCCCCTCGGGGGATGAGCAGTTCTTC.